The 22 T cell receptor beta chains below all came from one sample that was sequenced in a study of OX40 agonist ivuxolimab in advanced cancers. This table comes from immunoSEQ multiplex PCR, and its TCRdb copy is limited to in-frame clones, with some not included. The table has fewer than 40,000 clones, about three quarters seen once; the top ten hold almost 10%. The material was CD4+ or CD8+ T cells sorted from blood, obtained in a trial of the OX40 agonist ivuxolimab. The receptor set was obtained from an adult with an advanced solid tumor such as melanoma, head and neck, liver or kidney cancer.

The J gene is TRBJ2-5, the V gene TRBV11-1; the D gene is possibly TRBD1 (6 bases). The J call may be wrong; the DNA end is better matched by TRBJ2-7. CDR1 is SGHAT, CDR2 FQDESV, per germline (reference sequence). The CDR3 has 14 residues. The CDR3 nucleotides read TGTGCCAGCAGCTTAGTCCCAGGGGCCTACGAGCAGTACTTC. Amino acid sequence: CASSLVPGAYEQYF.

The V and J genes are TRBV28 and TRBJ2-5; D not certain. V was pared by 10 bases and J by 1 base, with 10 bases between. CDR1 and CDR2 (germline): MDHEN, SYDVKM. The CDR3 is 12 residues long. Written as DNA, the CDR3 is TGTGCCACTAGGGTAGTCCAAGAGACCCAGTACTTC. It encodes CATRVVQETQYF.

V is TRBV6-4 and J is TRBJ1-4, with D maybe TRBD1 (5 bases). The CDR3 spans 16 residues. V lost 3 bases to trimming and J lost 0 bases, with 11 bases between them. Germline-derived CDR1 and CDR2 are MRHNA and SNTAGT. CDR3 in DNA: TGTGCCAGCAGTGAGGAGGGGATTGCAACTAATGAAAAACTGTTTTTT. Protein product: CASSEEGIATNEKLFF.

This clone was seen a handful of times. The chain uses TRBV7-3 and TRBJ2-2, with 8 bases aligning to TRBD2. With 5 bases clipped from V and 5 bases from J, the junction kept 7 bases outside the gene matches. The germline V gene has CDR1 SGHTA and CDR2 FQGTGA. The CDR3 is 15 amino acids. In nucleotides, the CDR3 is TGTGCCAGCAGCCCAGCGGGAGTTGGGACCGGGGAGCTGTTTTTT. Its translation: CASSPAGVGTGELFF.

The genes are TRBV7-6 and TRBJ2-3, with 9 bases identical to TRBD2. The junction had 9 bases not matched to a gene; V was cut back by 1 base and J by 1 base. CDR3 length equals 18 residues. Germline V CDR1 and CDR2: SGHVS, FNYEAQ. The CDR3 nucleotides read TGTGCCAGCAGCTTAGGGCGGGGAGCGGGGGGCCGCACAGATACGCAGTATTTT. This gives the protein CASSLGRGAGGRTDTQYF.

A single count supports this clone. V usage is TRBV7-9 and J usage is TRBJ1-2; D may be TRBD1 (6 bases). With 1 base removed from V and 14 bases from J, the gap between germline ends came to 14 bases. Germline-derived CDR1 and CDR2 are SEHNR and FQNEAQ (reference sequence). CDR3 length: 12 residues. The CDR3 DNA reads TGTGCCAGCAGCTTAGAAGCCGGGACAACAACCTTC. Its protein is CASSLEAGTTTF.

V usage is TRBV5-4 and J usage is TRBJ2-5, with D uncertain. Germline V gene sequence: CDR1 SGHNT, CDR2 YYREEE (reference sequence). Trimming cost V 0 bases and J 1 base, with 13 bases left between them. The CDR3 runs to 16 residues. CDR3 protein: CASSLAGDKAQETQYF. The CDR3 nucleotides read TGTGCCAGCAGCTTGGCCGGAGACAAGGCCCAAGAGACCCAGTACTTC.

The DNA of the CDR3 is TGTGCCAGCAGCCCCGGGACTAACCGAGAGACCCAGTACTTC. This translates into CASSPGTNRETQYF. The genes are TRBV28 and TRBJ2-5, with TRBD2 matching 7 bases. V lost 6 bases, J lost 4 bases, and 8 bases stayed unmatched. The CDR3 runs to 14 residues. The germline V gene encodes CDR1 MDHEN and CDR2 SYDVKM.

The chain uses TRBV27 and TRBJ1-5; D gene uncertain. V shed 6 bases and J shed 10 bases, with 13 bases lying between them. Germline CDR1 reads MNHEY; CDR2 reads SMNVEV (reference sequence). The CDR3 contains 12 residues. The CDR3 DNA reads TGTGCCAGCAGCTTCCTCGCATCTCCCCAGCATTTT. This codes for CASSFLASPQHF.

This chain connects TRBV9 to TRBJ2-1; D unclear. CDR1 is SGDLS, CDR2 YYNGEE, per germline. Between the trimmed V and J ends, which lost 0 bases and 2 bases, there was a span of 9 bases. CDR3 length: 15 residues. This CDR3 reads CASSVAPDPYNEQFF. CDR3 nucleotides: TGTGCCAGCAGCGTAGCCCCGGACCCCTACAATGAGCAGTTCTTC.

This clone was observed a few times. The genes are TRBV30 and TRBJ1-1, with a weak D call TRBD1 (5 bases). Trimming took 4 bases from V and 3 from J, leaving 12 bases between them. This CDR3 has 13 amino acids. Germline-derived CDR1 and CDR2 are GTSNPN and SVGIG (reference sequence). The CDR3 sequence is CAWKDTAHTEAFF. DNA of the CDR3: TGTGCCTGGAAGGACACTGCCCACACTGAAGCTTTCTTT.

The chain has TRBV7-6 and TRBJ2-1, with D unclear. The V end lost 1 base, the J end lost 4 bases, and 5 bases lay between the germline ends. CDR3 size: 13 residues. The V gene's germline CDR1 is SGHVS and CDR2 FNYEAQ. CDR3 DNA: TGTGCCAGCAGCTTAGACGCTTACAATGAGCAGTTCTTC. Translated, it gives CASSLDAYNEQFF.

The rearrangement uses TRBV15 and TRBJ2-4, with a tentative D call TRBD2 (6 bases). Trimming took off 1 base at V and 6 bases at J, with 13 bases between the two ends. Per germline, CDR1 LNHNV and CDR2 YYDKDF (reference sequence). This CDR3 is built from 15 residues. The CDR3 spells CATSRGQQLANIQYF. The DNA for the CDR3 is TGTGCCACCAGCAGAGGACAACAACTAGCAAACATTCAGTACTTC.

A few counts support this clone. This chain uses TRBV4-1 with TRBJ2-5; TRBD2 aligns across 9 bases. Germline loops: CDR1 MGHRA, CDR2 YSYEKL. The CDR3 contains 18 residues. The junction had 10 bases not matched to a gene; V was cut back by 0 bases and J by 2 bases. In DNA, the CDR3 is TGCGCCAGCAGCCAAGATCATGGTAGCGGGGGCCGACAAGAGACCCAGTACTTC. Amino acids: CASSQDHGSGGRQETQYF.

The rearrangement uses TRBV6-6 and TRBJ1-4; TRBD1 is a possible D gene (6 bases). CDR1 and CDR2 (germline): MNHNY, SVGAGI (reference sequence). V lost 4 bases, J lost 5 bases, and 14 bases lay in between. The CDR3 contains 15 residues. The CDR3 DNA follows: TGTGCCAGCAGTTCTCAGGGGTGGCAAAATGAAAAACTGTTTTTT. Amino acid sequence: CASSSQGWQNEKLFF.

This clone was observed a few times. V gene TRBV11-2 combines with J gene TRBJ1-5; D not resolved. The germline CDR1 and CDR2 sequences are SGHAT and FQNNGV. This CDR3 comprises 13 residues. Between the trimmed V and J ends, which lost 5 bases and 7 bases, there was a span of 12 bases. The CDR3 region is CASSSTRGQPQHF. Written as DNA, the CDR3 is TGTGCCAGCAGCAGCACAAGAGGCCAGCCCCAGCATTTT. Drawing the rest from reference TRBV11-2 and TRBJ1-5, the complete variable domain is EAGVAQSPRYKIIEKRQSVAFWCNPISGHATLYWYQQILGQGPKLLIQFQNNGVVDDSQLPKDRFSAERLKGVDSTLKIQPAKLEDSAVYLCASSSTRGQPQHFGDGTRLSIL.

The rearrangement links TRBV4-1 to TRBJ2-5; D tentatively reads TRBD1 or TRBD2 (5 bases each). V shed 4 bases and J shed 5 bases, with 14 bases lying between them. Germline CDR1 reads MGHRA; CDR2 reads YSYEKL. This CDR3 has 14 residues. DNA for the CDR3: TGCGCCAGCAGCCCGGGGACCAAGGGGGAGACCCAGTACTTC. Amino acids: CASSPGTKGETQYF.

V is TRBV7-8 and J is TRBJ1-5; D may be TRBD1 (6 bases). The CDR3 totals 18 residues. Germline CDR1 reads SGHVS; CDR2 reads FQNEAQ. V lost 4 bases and J 11 bases, leaving 30 bases between the germline ends. The CDR3 DNA sequence: TGTGCCAGCAGCTCTTGGATCAGTTCAGGGGCCCAAAGAGGGACCCAGCATTTT. It is translated as CASSSWISSGAQRGTQHF.

The chain couples TRBV14 to TRBJ2-2; D gene uncertain. The CDR3 loop spans 12 amino acids. V was trimmed by 2 bases and J by 6 bases, leaving 4 bases between them. The germline CDR1 and CDR2 sequences are SGHDN and FVKESK. The CDR3 loop reads CASSQWAGELFF. In DNA form, the CDR3 reads TGTGCCAGCAGCCAATGGGCCGGGGAGCTGTTTTTT.

The V call is TRBV6-1, the J call TRBJ2-2, with 8 bases identical to TRBD1. After removal of 4 bases from V and 7 bases from J, the junction contained 11 bases not matched to a gene. Per the germline V gene, CDR1 is MNHNS and CDR2 is SASEGT. The CDR3 is 16 residues long. CDR3 loop: CASSVSTGGWGGELFF. CDR3 coding DNA: TGTGCCAGCAGTGTTTCCACAGGGGGATGGGGCGGGGAGCTGTTTTTT.

V is TRBV7-3 and J is TRBJ2-5; D might be TRBD1 (5 bases). The CDR3 totals 11 residues. The V gene's germline CDR1 is SGHTA and CDR2 FQGTGA. The ends were cut back, 0 bases at V and 9 bases at J, with 5 bases in the middle. CDR3 in DNA: TGTGCCAGCAGCTTAACAGGGGCCCAGTACTTC. The encoded protein is CASSLTGAQYF.

This chain links TRBV5-6 with TRBJ1-6; D possibly corresponds to TRBD1 (5 bases). The V and J ends lost 7 bases and 14 bases respectively, with 16 bases between them. CDR1 is SGHDT and CDR2 is YYEEEE in the germline V gene. This CDR3 has 12 residues. CDR3 DNA sequence: TGTGCCAGCGCCCCCCCTCGGGGCACCCTCCACTTT. Translating gives CASAPPRGTLHF.